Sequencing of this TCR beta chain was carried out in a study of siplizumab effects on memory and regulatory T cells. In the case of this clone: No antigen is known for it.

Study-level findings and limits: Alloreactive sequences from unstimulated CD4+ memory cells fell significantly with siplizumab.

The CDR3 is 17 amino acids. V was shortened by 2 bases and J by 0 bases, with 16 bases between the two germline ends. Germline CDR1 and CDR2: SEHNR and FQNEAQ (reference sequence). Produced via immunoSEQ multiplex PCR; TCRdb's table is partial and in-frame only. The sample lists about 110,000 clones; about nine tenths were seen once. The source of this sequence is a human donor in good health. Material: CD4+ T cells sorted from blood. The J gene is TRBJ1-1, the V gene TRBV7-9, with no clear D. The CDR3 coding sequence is TGTGCCAGCAGCTTAATTGGTAGGACGGGCATGAACACTGAAGCTTTCTTT. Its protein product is CASSLIGRTGMNTEAFF. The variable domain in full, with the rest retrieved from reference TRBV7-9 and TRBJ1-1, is DTGVSQNPRHKITKRGQNVTFRCDPISEHNRLYWYRQTLGQGPEFLTYFQNEAQLEKSRLLSDRFSAERPKGSFSTLEIQRTEQGDSAMYLCASSLIGRTGMNTEAFFGQGTRLTVV.